Following are 23 T cell receptor beta chains from one sample sequenced in a study of CD8 T cells in Susac syndrome (dated by TCRdb to about 2019). Libraries came from the immunoSEQ multiplex PCR assay. RNA was extracted using the RNeasy kit, and about 0.5 to 1 ug of the RNA was reverse transcribed with random hexamers. TCRdb redid the processing of the public reads, applying fastp at Q25 and MiXCR, and retained in-frame beta chains. Rows are combined by CDR3 protein, so each entry shows the most common genes and DNA. This sample gives about 110,000 distinct CDR3 sequences in total; 94% of them show up just once. About 0.42% of the sample is held by the ten biggest clonotypes. Input material: CD8+ T cells from PBMCs. These receptors all come from a human donor with Susac syndrome.

The V call is TRBV27, the J call TRBJ2-7; the D call may be TRBD1 or TRBD2 (6 bases each). The CDR3 contains 15 residues. V was trimmed by 9 bases and J by 5 bases, leaving 23 bases between them. CDR1 and CDR2 from the germline V gene are MNHEY and SMNVEV (reference sequence). CDR3 amino acids: CASLSVGGAYHEQYF. For the CDR3, the DNA is TGTGCCAGTCTTTCGGTGGGGGGCGCTTACCACGAGCAGTACTTC.

This chain links TRBV29-1 with TRBJ1-2; D call uncertain. V was shortened by 1 base and J by 3 bases, with 18 bases between the two germline ends. Germline V gene sequence: CDR1 SQVTM, CDR2 ANQGSEA. The CDR3 runs to 16 residues. The CDR3 sequence is CSVEGRFRGSYYGYTF. For the CDR3, the DNA is TGCAGCGTTGAAGGTCGGTTCAGAGGCTCATACTATGGCTACACCTTC.

The chain couples TRBV5-4 to TRBJ1-2; D not resolved. Trimming stripped 0 bases from V and 0 bases from J, with 9 bases between. The CDR3 contains 15 residues. CDR1 and CDR2 from the germline V gene are SGHNT and YYREEE (reference sequence). The CDR3, as DNA: TGTGCCAGCAGCTTGGTGGGCGGGGCTAACTATGGCTACACCTTC. Translation gives CASSLVGGANYGYTF.

This rearrangement joins TRBV5-6 to TRBJ2-5; D is perhaps TRBD1 (5 bases). Germline V gene data show CDR1 as SGHDT and CDR2 as YYEEEE. V was shortened by 3 bases and J by 3 bases, with 12 bases between the two germline ends. This CDR3 has 14 residues. CDR3 nucleotide sequence: TGTGCCAGCAGCTCCGACAGTTTGGAAGAGACCCAGTACTTC. The encoded protein is CASSSDSLEETQYF.

The CDR3 nucleotides are TGTGCCAGCAGCCTCTGGACAGGCACTCCCCCCGGGGAGCTGTTTTTT. It codes for CASSLWTGTPPGELFF. The chain combines TRBV7-2 with TRBJ2-2; 7 nucleotides align to TRBD1. This CDR3 region has 16 residues. Germline assignment: CDR1 SGHTA and CDR2 FQGNSA. The V gene end was trimmed by 5 bases and the J gene end by 6 bases; junction bases not matched to a gene: 12.

J is TRBJ1-1 and V is TRBV4-3, with a tentative D call TRBD1 (5 bases). From germline, CDR1 is LGHNA and CDR2 YSLEER. The CDR3 totals 14 residues. The ends were cut back, 4 bases at V and 6 bases at J, with 15 bases in the middle. The CDR3, as DNA: TGCGCCAGCAGCCTTGGGGCGGGGTGGCCTGAAGCTTTCTTT. Protein product: CASSLGAGWPEAFF.

The V gene is TRBV12-3 or TRBV12-4, the J gene TRBJ2-2; possible D gene TRBD1, 5 bases. With 3 bases removed from V and 7 bases from J, the gap between germline ends came to 12 bases. This CDR3 is built from 14 residues. The CDR3 region is CASSFGLGVGELFF. In DNA form, the CDR3 reads TGTGCCAGCAGTTTCGGCCTAGGGGTCGGGGAGCTGTTTTTT.

The chain employs TRBV4-1 and TRBJ1-6; D perhaps matches TRBD1 (5 bases). CDR3 length: 14 amino acids. Trimming stripped 0 bases from V and 10 bases from J, with 10 bases between. Germline CDR1 and CDR2: MGHRA and YSYEKL. The CDR3 DNA reads TGCGCCAGCAGCCAAGACCAGGGTGTGTCACCCCTCCACTTT. Its protein is CASSQDQGVSPLHF.

The V call is TRBV13, the J call TRBJ2-7; D may be TRBD1 or TRBD2 (5 bases each). Germline values: CDR1 PRHDT, CDR2 FYEKMQ (reference sequence). The CDR3 runs to 14 residues. The V and J ends lost 5 bases and 5 bases respectively, with 16 bases between them. The CDR3 loop is CASSLRGRSDEQYF. The CDR3, as DNA: TGTGCCAGCAGCCTCCGGGGACGGTCCGACGAGCAGTACTTC.

The chain recombines TRBV30 with TRBJ2-7; D may be TRBD1 (6 bases). CDR3 length: 15 amino acids. The germline V and J ends were trimmed by 5 bases and 1 base, with 18 bases remaining between them. CDR1 GTSNPN and CDR2 SVGIG come from the germline V gene (reference sequence). The DNA for the CDR3 is TGTGCCTGGCCCTGTAGGGGGTCCTCTTCCTACGAGCAGTACTTC. Protein sequence: CAWPCRGSSSYEQYF.

This rearrangement joins TRBV27 to TRBJ2-7; TRBD1 matches at 9 bases. V was pared by 0 bases and J by 3 bases, with 6 bases of the junction left unmatched. CDR1 and CDR2 (germline): MNHEY, SMNVEV (reference sequence). There are 16 residues in the CDR3. This chain's CDR3 is CASSLSAGTGYYEQYF. The CDR3 nucleotides are TGTGCCAGCAGTTTATCAGCCGGGACAGGGTACTACGAGCAGTACTTC.

The V and J genes are TRBV29-1 and TRBJ1-2, with no clear D. V was pared by 5 bases and J by 5 bases, with 9 bases between. Germline assignment: CDR1 SQVTM and CDR2 ANQGSEA. CDR3 length: 11 amino acids. The CDR3 nucleotides are TGCAGCGTTAAAAGGTCTTATGGCTACACCTTC. It codes for CSVKRSYGYTF.

The J gene is TRBJ2-7, the V gene TRBV7-9; 9 nucleotides line up with TRBD1. Germline V gene data show CDR1 as SEHNR and CDR2 as FQNEAQ (reference sequence). V lost 7 bases and J lost 5; bases outside the gene matches: 6. The CDR3 has 13 amino acids. CDR3 protein: CASKRDRENEQYF. CDR3 in DNA: TGTGCCAGCAAGAGGGACAGGGAAAACGAGCAGTACTTC.

The V and J genes are TRBV29-1 and TRBJ1-1, with a weak D call TRBD1 (6 bases). Germline V CDR1 and CDR2: SQVTM, ANQGSEA. Trimming shortened V by 7 bases and J by 7 bases, and 10 bases separated the two germline ends. CDR3 length equals 10 residues. Here the CDR3 reads CSAQQGEAFF. The CDR3 coding sequence is TGCAGCGCGCAACAGGGTGAAGCTTTCTTT.

As DNA, the CDR3 is TGTGCCAGCACCGGGGGTAATGAGCAGTTCTTC. Amino acid sequence: CASTGGNEQFF. The gene calls are TRBV5-6 and TRBJ2-1; D perhaps matches TRBD2 (6 bases). The V gene's germline CDR1 is SGHDT and CDR2 YYEEEE. The CDR3 is 11 residues long. The ends were cut back, 6 bases at V and 7 bases at J, with 8 bases in the middle. The full variable domain, in which reference TRBV5-6 and TRBJ2-1 provide the parts outside the CDR3, is DAGVTQSPTHLIKTRGQQVTLRCSPKSGHDTVSWYQQALGQGPQFIFQYYEEEERQRGNFPDRFSGHQFPNYSSELNVNALLLGDSALYLCASTGGNEQFFGPGTRLTVL.

The rearrangement links TRBV14 to TRBJ2-1; D is uncertain. Trimming cost V 1 base and J 8 bases, with 3 bases left between them. This CDR3 is built from 11 residues. Per germline, CDR1 SGHDN and CDR2 FVKESK. The CDR3 bases are TGTGCCAGCAGCCAAGGGTATGAGCAGTTCTTC. Protein product: CASSQGYEQFF.

The chain carries TRBV6-5 and TRBJ2-2; D is possibly TRBD2 (5 bases). This CDR3 comprises 13 residues. Trimming left V 2 bases short and J 5 bases short, with 6 bases between. Germline V gives CDR1 MNHEY, CDR2 SVGAGI. CDR3 sequence: CASSYVATGELFF. CDR3 bases: TGTGCCAGCAGTTACGTAGCGACCGGGGAGCTGTTTTTT.

The chain uses TRBV2 and TRBJ2-3, with 8 positions matching TRBD1. V trimming: 3 bases; J trimming: 3 bases; junction bases outside the gene matches: 5. The CDR3 contains 15 residues. In germline, CDR1 is SNHLY, CDR2 FYNNEI. CDR3 in amino acids: CASSDRGLPTDTQYF. The CDR3 DNA follows: TGTGCCAGCAGTGACAGGGGGCTGCCTACAGATACGCAGTATTTT.

The CDR3 reads CSARAGSEQYF. CDR3 in DNA: TGCAGTGCTAGAGCGGGGTCGGAGCAGTACTTC. J is TRBJ2-7 and V is TRBV20-1, with D possibly TRBD2 on 5 matching bases. V shed 1 base and J shed 7 bases, with 8 bases lying between them. The CDR3 runs 11 residues. The germline V gene encodes CDR1 DFQATT and CDR2 SNEGSKA (reference sequence).

CDR3 DNA sequence: TGTGCCAGCAGCCCCAACGGGCGGGGCGAGCAGTACTTC. Its translation is CASSPNGRGEQYF. The J gene is TRBJ2-7, the V gene TRBV7-9; a possible D gene is TRBD2 (6 bases). V shed 5 bases and J shed 6 bases, with 14 bases lying between them. The CDR3 contains 13 residues. Germline CDR1 reads SEHNR; CDR2 reads FQNEAQ (reference sequence).

The chain has TRBV12-3 or TRBV12-4 and TRBJ2-3; D remains ambiguous. The CDR3 covers 12 residues. Trimming left V 1 base short and J 4 bases short, with 3 bases between. The chain's CDR3 is CASSLDADTQYF. The DNA of the CDR3 is TGTGCCAGCAGTTTAGATGCAGATACGCAGTATTTT.

The chain carries TRBV20-1 and TRBJ1-6; D is unresolved. The V gene lost 0 bases and the J gene lost 0 bases, with 15 bases spanning the gap. Per germline, CDR1 DFQATT and CDR2 SNEGSKA (reference sequence). The CDR3 extends over 18 amino acids. This chain's CDR3 is CSARDTATHSSYNSPLHF. The CDR3 bases are TGCAGTGCTAGAGATACCGCGACTCATAGCTCCTATAATTCACCCCTCCACTTT.

In this sample, this clonotype turned up once. V and J are TRBV7-9 and TRBJ2-7, with 8 positions matching TRBD1. This CDR3 spans 16 amino acids. The ends lost 0 bases at V and 0 bases at J; junction bases unmatched: 4. In germline, CDR1 is SEHNR, CDR2 FQNEAQ (reference sequence). The CDR3 region is CASSLAGDRHSYEQYF. The DNA of the CDR3 is TGTGCCAGCAGCTTAGCAGGGGACAGGCACTCCTACGAGCAGTACTTC.